The entry that follows covers one T cell receptor (beta chain) sequence. This sample stems from a study of blood T cell repertoires in COVID-19. Study context: Donors in the United States, Italy and Spain gave samples during acute or convalescent COVID-19. PBMCs, B-cell-depleted T cells, or T cells were the source of the cDNA or gDNA that made up the material.

Germline-derived CDR1 and CDR2 are SEHNR and FQNEAQ (reference sequence). V dropped 3 bases and J dropped 3 bases, with 14 bases sitting between them. The CDR3 contains 16 residues. How the authors handled the data: Reference gene primers were amplified, and this amplification served to estimate nucleated cell counts. Profiled with immunoSEQ multiplex PCR; TCRdb holds only in-frame clones, not every one. V, J and clone size are those of that table, while D and trimming were read from the DNA. The sample holds approximately 16,000 clones, 86% seen once. The sequenced sample was peripheral blood. The source of this sequence is a man aged 55 to 69 with acute or convalescent COVID-19. The genes are TRBV7-9 and TRBJ1-4; unclear D gene. This CDR3 is CASSLGSGRSNEKLFF. The CDR3 DNA follows: TGTGCCAGCAGCTTGGGATCCGGGAGATCTAATGAAAAACTGTTTTTT.